This TCR beta chain was sequenced during a study of T cells in Graves' hyperthyroidism and ophthalmopathy. The study, taken as a whole, reports: In the blood, most expanded thyroid clonotypes above 0.001 appeared as well. Ophthalmopathy was model-predicted a median approximately six months pre-onset.

This clonotype appeared a few times. Its matching antigen is unknown. Germline V gene sequence: CDR1 MNHNS, CDR2 SASEGT. The trim removed 4 bases at V and 0 bases at J, leaving 4 bases unmatched. This CDR3 contains 17 residues. The CDR3 regions of TCR beta were amplified from RNA transcripts. Carried out on the TCR CDR3, a first-round RT-PCR used the HTBI primer set. TCRdb re-called the multiplex PCR reads with MiXCR, one entry per CDR3 protein. The table records more than 300,000 distinct CDR3 sequences, less than 20% of them present only once. The TCR was taken from a man younger than 35 with Graves' ophthalmopathy. The chain has TRBV6-1 and TRBJ2-2, with 11 bases that match TRBD1. The sequencing input was blood. DNA of the CDR3: TGTGCCAGCAGTGCCCCGGGACAGGGGGCGAACACCGGGGAGCTGTTTTTT. It codes for CASSAPGQGANTGELFF.